Sequencing of this TCR beta chain was carried out in a study of blood T cell repertoires in COVID-19. The assay was immunoSEQ multiplex PCR, and TCRdb's table has in-frame clones only and misses some. Of about 47,000 clones in the sample, roughly four fifths are singletons; the top ten hold around 7.4%. Germline V gene sequence: CDR1 LGHDT, CDR2 YNNKEL (reference sequence). With 4 bases clipped from V and 4 bases from J, the junction kept 3 bases outside the gene matches. This CDR3 region has 14 residues. The sample comprised peripheral blood. The source is a man in his 60s with active COVID-19. V usage is TRBV3-1 (or the pseudogene TRBV3-2) and J usage is TRBJ2-1, with 8 bases fitting TRBD2. CDR3 bases: TGTGCCAGCAGCCCCTTAGCGGGGTACAATGAGCAGTTCTTC. It translates to CASSPLAGYNEQFF.